This TCR beta chain derives from a study of technical replicates of blood from a handful of donors. The CDR3 totals 14 residues. V lost 1 base and J lost 6, with 10 bases in between. Germline V lookup: CDR1 LNHDA, CDR2 SQIVND (reference sequence). TCRdb's table, derived via immunoSEQ multiplex PCR, lists solely in-frame clones and lacks some. The data show 98,000 or so clones, 95% seen once. This sequence originates from a human donor in good health. The sequencing sample was made of T cells isolated from PBMCs. This rearrangement joins TRBV19 to TRBJ1-5; D gene unclear. The CDR3 is CASSIVGPGQPQHF. The CDR3 DNA sequence: TGTGCCAGTAGTATAGTTGGGCCAGGTCAGCCCCAGCATTTT.